This T cell receptor (beta chain) was sequenced during a study of technical replicates of blood from a handful of donors. Measured with immunoSEQ multiplex PCR; TCRdb has only the in-frame clones, and not every one. The data contain almost 90,000 clones, just under 95% of them seen just once; the ten biggest clones take up about 0.25%. This clone was observed a single time. CDR3 size: 16 residues. The germline CDR1 and CDR2 sequences are MDHEN and SYDVKM. Trimming removed 6 bases from V and 1 base from J; junction bases left unmatched: 10. The source of this sequence is a human donor in good health. V is TRBV28 and J is TRBJ2-7, with 9 positions matching TRBD2. The sequencing input was T cells isolated from PBMCs. CDR3 bases: TGTGCCAGCAGACGGAGACTAGCGGACCTTTCCTACGAGCAGTACTTC. This encodes CASRRRLADLSYEQYF.